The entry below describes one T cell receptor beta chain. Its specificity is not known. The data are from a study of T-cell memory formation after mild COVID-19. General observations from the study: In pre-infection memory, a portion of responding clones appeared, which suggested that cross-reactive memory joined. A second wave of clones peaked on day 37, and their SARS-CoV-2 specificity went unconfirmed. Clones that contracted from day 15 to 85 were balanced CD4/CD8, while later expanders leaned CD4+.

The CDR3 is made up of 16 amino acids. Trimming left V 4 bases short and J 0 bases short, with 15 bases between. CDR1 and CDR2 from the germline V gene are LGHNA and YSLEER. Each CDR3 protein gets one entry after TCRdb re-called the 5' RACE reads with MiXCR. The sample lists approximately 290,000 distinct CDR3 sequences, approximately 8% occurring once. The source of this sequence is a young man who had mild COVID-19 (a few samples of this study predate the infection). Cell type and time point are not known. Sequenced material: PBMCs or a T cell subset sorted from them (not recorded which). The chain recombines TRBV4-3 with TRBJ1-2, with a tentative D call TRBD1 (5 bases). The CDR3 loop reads CASSLLRGDSNYGYTF. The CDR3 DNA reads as TGCGCCAGCAGCCTATTGAGGGGAGATTCTAACTATGGCTACACCTTC.